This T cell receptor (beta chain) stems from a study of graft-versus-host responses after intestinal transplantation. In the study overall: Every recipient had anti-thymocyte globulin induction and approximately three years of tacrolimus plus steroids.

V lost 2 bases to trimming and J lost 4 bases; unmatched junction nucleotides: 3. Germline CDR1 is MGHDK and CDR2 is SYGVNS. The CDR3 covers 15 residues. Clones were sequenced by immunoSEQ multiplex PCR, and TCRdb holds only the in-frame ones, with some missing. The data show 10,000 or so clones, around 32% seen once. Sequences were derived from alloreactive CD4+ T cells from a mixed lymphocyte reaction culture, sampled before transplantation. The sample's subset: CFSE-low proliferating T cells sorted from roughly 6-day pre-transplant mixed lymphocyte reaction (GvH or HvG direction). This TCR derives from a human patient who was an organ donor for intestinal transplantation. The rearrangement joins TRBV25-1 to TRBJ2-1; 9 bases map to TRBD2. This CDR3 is CASSEAGGRYNEQFF. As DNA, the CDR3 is TGTGCCAGCAGTGAAGCGGGGGGGCGATACAATGAGCAGTTCTTC. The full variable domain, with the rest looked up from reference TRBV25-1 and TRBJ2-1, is EADIYQTPRYLVIGTGKKITLECSQTMGHDKMYWYQQDPGMELHLIHYSYGVNSTEKGDLSSESTVSRIRTEHFPLTLESARPSHTSQYLCASSEAGGRYNEQFFGPGTRLTVL.